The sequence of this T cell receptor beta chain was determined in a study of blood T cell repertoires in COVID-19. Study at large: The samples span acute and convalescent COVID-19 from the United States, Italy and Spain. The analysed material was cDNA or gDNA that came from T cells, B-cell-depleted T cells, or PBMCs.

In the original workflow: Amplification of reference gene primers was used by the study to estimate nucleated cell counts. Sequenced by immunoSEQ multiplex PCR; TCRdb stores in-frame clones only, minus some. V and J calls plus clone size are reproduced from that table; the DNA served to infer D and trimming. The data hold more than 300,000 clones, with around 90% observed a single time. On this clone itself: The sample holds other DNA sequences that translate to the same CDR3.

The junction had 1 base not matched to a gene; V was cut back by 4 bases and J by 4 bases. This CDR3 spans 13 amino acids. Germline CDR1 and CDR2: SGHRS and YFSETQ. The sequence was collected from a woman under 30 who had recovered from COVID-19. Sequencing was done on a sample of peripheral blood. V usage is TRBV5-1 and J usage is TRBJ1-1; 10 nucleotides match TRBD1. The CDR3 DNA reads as TGCGCCAGCAGCCGGACAGGGGGCACTGAAGCTTTCTTT. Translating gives CASSRTGGTEAFF.